This is a list of T cell receptor beta chains from one sample in a study of blood T cell repertoires in COVID-19. Repertoires were generated with immunoSEQ multiplex PCR, while TCRdb's copy carries only in-frame clones and drops some. The sample has about 280,000 clones, 70% to 90% seen once. Input material: peripheral blood. The receptors stem from a woman aged 70-85 years with acute or convalescent COVID-19. Each CDR3 is given with its conserved first and last residue. D genes are given only for firm matches.

CDR3 protein: CAIRSVGDSNSPLHF; D gene: TRBD1; CDR3 length: 15; V gene: TRBV10-3
CDR3 protein: CASSLEAGGEKLFF; D gene: TRBD1; CDR3 length: 14; V gene: TRBV5-5
CDR3 protein: CSVSYRGYGYTF; D gene: NA; CDR3 length: 12; V gene: TRBV29-1
CDR3 protein: CASSEFIGSSGAYEQYF; D gene: NA; CDR3 length: 17; V gene: TRBV10-1
CDR3 protein: CATSEAYGHGYTF; D gene: NA; CDR3 length: 13; V gene: TRBV24-1
CDR3 protein: CASSQLLKGGTNYGYTF; D gene: NA; CDR3 length: 17; V gene: TRBV4-2
CDR3 protein: CASSLTGGNTEAFF; D gene: TRBD1; CDR3 length: 14; V gene: TRBV14
CDR3 protein: CASSATGGPGELFF; D gene: TRBD1; CDR3 length: 14; V gene: TRBV2
CDR3 protein: CASSFGEYGYTF; D gene: NA; CDR3 length: 12; V gene: TRBV6-5
CDR3 protein: CASTVGQITEAFF; D gene: NA; CDR3 length: 13; V gene: TRBV7-2
CDR3 protein: CASSYQELPGNTIYF; D gene: NA; CDR3 length: 15; V gene: TRBV5-5
CDR3 protein: CASSLAVLAGGLSNEQFF; D gene: TRBD2; CDR3 length: 18; V gene: TRBV5-4
CDR3 protein: CARGSTDYGYTF; D gene: NA; CDR3 length: 12; V gene: TRBV19
CDR3 protein: CASRRQGEGPETQYF; D gene: TRBD1; CDR3 length: 15; V gene: TRBV5-1
CDR3 protein: CASSATSGVQETQYF; D gene: TRBD2; CDR3 length: 15; V gene: TRBV7-8
CDR3 protein: CASSPLGTGSAILGGYGYTF; D gene: NA; CDR3 length: 20; V gene: TRBV18
CDR3 protein: CASSPLAGGSGANVLTF; D gene: TRBD2; CDR3 length: 17; V gene: TRBV4-2
CDR3 protein: CASSQRGGTGELFF; D gene: TRBD2; CDR3 length: 14; V gene: TRBV3-1/TRBV3-2
CDR3 protein: CASSPWAAGSHNEQFF; D gene: NA; CDR3 length: 16; V gene: TRBV7-7
CDR3 protein: CAWTSGGGTDTQYF; D gene: TRBD2; CDR3 length: 14; V gene: TRBV30
CDR3 protein: CASSSLDSYGYTF; D gene: NA; CDR3 length: 13; V gene: TRBV6-5
CDR3 protein: CASSQGVRQLNTEAFF; D gene: NA; CDR3 length: 16; V gene: TRBV6-2/TRBV6-3
CDR3 protein: CAWQVQGATEAFF; D gene: TRBD1; CDR3 length: 13; V gene: TRBV30
CDR3 protein: CASSQSSGQLFF; D gene: TRBD2; CDR3 length: 12; V gene: TRBV6-5
CDR3 protein: CASSLDKSYGYTF; D gene: NA; CDR3 length: 13; V gene: TRBV5-1
CDR3 protein: CASSPGRAAIYNEQFF; D gene: NA; CDR3 length: 16; V gene: TRBV7-3
CDR3 protein: CASSQRGLAGETQYF; D gene: TRBD2; CDR3 length: 15; V gene: TRBV3-1/TRBV3-2
CDR3 protein: CASSQDLRGAGTEAFF; D gene: NA; CDR3 length: 16; V gene: TRBV4-2
CDR3 protein: CASSRRQLNTEAFF; D gene: NA; CDR3 length: 14; V gene: TRBV7-8
CDR3 protein: CSVEDRTYGYTF; D gene: NA; CDR3 length: 12; V gene: TRBV29-1
CDR3 protein: CSVGAREAFF; D gene: NA; CDR3 length: 10; V gene: TRBV29-1
CDR3 protein: CASSEGGVYQPQHF; D gene: NA; CDR3 length: 14; V gene: TRBV6-1
CDR3 protein: CASSRVAMTENTEAFF; D gene: NA; CDR3 length: 16; V gene: TRBV11-3
CDR3 protein: CASSVGWGSGGLQETQYF; D gene: TRBD2; CDR3 length: 18; V gene: TRBV9
CDR3 protein: CASNIGLRGYTF; D gene: NA; CDR3 length: 12; V gene: TRBV5-6
CDR3 protein: CAISEAGEETQYF; D gene: NA; CDR3 length: 13; V gene: TRBV10-3
CDR3 protein: CASSEVRGLSYNEQFF; D gene: NA; CDR3 length: 16; V gene: TRBV2
CDR3 protein: CASSPQGTAGELFF; D gene: TRBD1; CDR3 length: 14; V gene: TRBV14
CDR3 protein: CASSAGGGLTQPQHF; D gene: TRBD1; CDR3 length: 15; V gene: TRBV3-1/TRBV3-2
CDR3 protein: CASSLLRTGNEQFF; D gene: NA; CDR3 length: 14; V gene: TRBV11-2
CDR3 protein: CASSTTGGSNQPQHF; D gene: TRBD1; CDR3 length: 15; V gene: TRBV7-9
CDR3 protein: CASSCSGTGGIGYEQYF; D gene: TRBD1; CDR3 length: 17; V gene: TRBV5-5